The 2 T cell receptor beta chains listed next were all sequenced from one sample in a study of T cell clonality in common variable immunodeficiency. General observations from the study: Common variable immunodeficiency TCR beta sequences reportedly had fewer deletions and N-nucleotide insertions.

Repertoires were generated with immunoSEQ multiplex PCR, while TCRdb's copy carries only in-frame clones and drops some. There are some 26,000 clones in the sample, none observed a single time. These receptors' antigens are unknown. The sample consisted of peripheral blood mononuclear cells. The receptors originated from a human donor with common variable immunodeficiency.

This clone was seen more than once but under ten times. The read is 3 residues too short to cover the CDR3 end, so that end is filled in from the germline J gene. This chain connects TRBV6-1 to TRBJ2-7; 11 nucleotides line up with TRBD1. Trimming took 2 bases from V and 3 from J; bases not matched to a gene: 6. The CDR3 extends over 16 amino acids. The germline V gene encodes CDR1 MNHNS and CDR2 SASEGT. The DNA read from the CDR3 is TGTGCCAGCAGTGAAATGGACGGGACAGGGGGCTACGAG. Translated, it gives CASSEMDGTGGYE. The full CDR3 protein reads CASSEMDGTGGYEQYF.

Worth noting for this clone: The observed sequence ends 3 residues before the CDR3 terminus, with the missing tail filled in from the germline J gene. The chain combines TRBV7-2 with TRBJ2-7; the D is unclear. The germline V gene has CDR1 SGHTA and CDR2 FQGNSA. This CDR3 is 12 amino acids long. The V and J ends lost 5 bases and 0 bases respectively, with 5 bases between them. This CDR3 reads CASSLSSYEQYF. The DNA read from the CDR3 is TGTGCCAGCAGCCTCAGCTCCTACGAG.